The rows below give T cell receptor beta chains drawn from one sample of a study of cytomegalovirus exposure and HLA in healthy donors. The assay was immunoSEQ multiplex PCR, and TCRdb's table has in-frame clones only and misses some. This sample has some 120,000 clones; roughly 89% occur once, and the top ten carry around 1.1%. Material: PBMCs. The receptors come from a woman younger than 35 in good health and CMV-seronegative. CDR3s include the opening cysteine and the closing phenylalanine or tryptophan. A D gene is named only where the DNA matches it firmly. Clone size is stated in some rows and not others, as once, few, many or a class when expanded.

j_call | d_call | v_call | clone_size | cdr3_nt | cdr3_aa
TRBJ1-1 | . | TRBV7-9 | . | TGTGCCAGCAGCTTACAGGGGACGGCGGACACTGAAGCTTTCTTT | CASSLQGTADTEAFF
TRBJ2-7 | TRBD2 | TRBV6-5 | once | TGTGCCAGCAGTTATTCGGCGTCTAGCGGGGGCTACGAGCAGTACTTC | CASSYSASSGGYEQYF
TRBJ2-7 | . | TRBV5-1 | . | TGCGCCAGCAGCTTGCAGGTAGACAGCCTCTACGAGCAGTACTTC | CASSLQVDSLYEQYF
TRBJ1-2 | . | TRBV4-3 | . | TGCGCCAGCAGCCAAGTACAATATAACTATGGCTACACCTTC | CASSQVQYNYGYTF
TRBJ2-1 | TRBD2 | TRBV27 | . | TGTGCCAGCAGGACCTGGGCTAGCGGGTCATACAATGAGCAGTTCTTC | CASRTWASGSYNEQFF
TRBJ2-1 | . | TRBV27 | . | TGTGCCAGCAGTTTGACTAGCATGAGGGGGAATGAGCAGTTCTTC | CASSLTSMRGNEQFF
TRBJ2-2 | TRBD2 | TRBV2 | . | TGTGCCAGCTACCGCGGGGGGGCGAACACCGGGGAGCTGTTTTTT | CASYRGGANTGELFF
TRBJ2-3 | TRBD2 | TRBV29-1 | . | TGCAGCGTTGAGAGGTACGGACTAGCGGGACGGTGGGGCACAGATACGCAGTATTTT | CSVERYGLAGRWGTDTQYF
TRBJ1-5 | TRBD1 | TRBV28 | . | TGTGCCAGCGGCGGGACAGGGGGGGAAACGGGGCAGCCCCAGCATTTT | CASGGTGGETGQPQHF
TRBJ1-5 | . | TRBV2 | once | TGTGCCAGCGGGGACACTGCGGGTCAGCCCCAGCATTTT | CASGDTAGQPQHF
TRBJ1-1 | . | TRBV28 | . | TGTGCCAGCAGTTTTGGGGAGAACGGAGACACTGAAGCTTTCTTT | CASSFGENGDTEAFF
TRBJ2-7 | TRBD2 | TRBV14 | . | TGTGCCAGCAGCCAATTGACTAGCGGGAGTGCGCAGTACTTC | CASSQLTSGSAQYF
TRBJ1-6 | TRBD1 | TRBV28 | . | TGTGCCAGCAGTGCATGGACAGGGACTTCACCCCTCCACTTT | CASSAWTGTSPLHF
TRBJ1-3 | . | TRBV18 | . | TGTGCCAGCTCACCACGTGAGGGCACTGGAAACACCATATATTTT | CASSPREGTGNTIYF